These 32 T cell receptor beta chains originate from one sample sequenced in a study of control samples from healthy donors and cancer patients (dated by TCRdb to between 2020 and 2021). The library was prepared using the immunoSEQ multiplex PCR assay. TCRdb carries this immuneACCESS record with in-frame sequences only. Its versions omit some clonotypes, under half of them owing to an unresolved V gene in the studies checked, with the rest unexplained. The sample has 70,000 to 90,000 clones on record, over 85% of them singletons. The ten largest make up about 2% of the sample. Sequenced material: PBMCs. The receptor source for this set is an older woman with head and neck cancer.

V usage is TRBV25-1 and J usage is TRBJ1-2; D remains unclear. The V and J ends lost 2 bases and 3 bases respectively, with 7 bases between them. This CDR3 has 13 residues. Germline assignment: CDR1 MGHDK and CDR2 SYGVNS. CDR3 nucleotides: TGTGCCAGCAGTGAAGGAGATTACTATGGCTACACCTTC. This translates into CASSEGDYYGYTF.

The CDR3 DNA reads as TGTGCCAGCAGCTATCGACAGAATTCACCCCTCCACTTT. This gives the protein CASSYRQNSPLHF. This chain connects TRBV25-1 to TRBJ1-6; the D gene is possibly TRBD1 (5 bases). Trimming took off 6 bases at V and 7 bases at J, with 10 bases between the two ends. From germline, CDR1 is MGHDK and CDR2 SYGVNS. CDR3 length: 13 amino acids.

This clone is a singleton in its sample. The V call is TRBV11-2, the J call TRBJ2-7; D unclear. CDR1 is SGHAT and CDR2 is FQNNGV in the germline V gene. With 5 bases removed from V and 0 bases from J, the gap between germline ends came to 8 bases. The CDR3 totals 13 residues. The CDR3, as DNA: TGTGCCAGCAGCCCAGGTATCTCCTACGAGCAGTACTTC. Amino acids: CASSPGISYEQYF.

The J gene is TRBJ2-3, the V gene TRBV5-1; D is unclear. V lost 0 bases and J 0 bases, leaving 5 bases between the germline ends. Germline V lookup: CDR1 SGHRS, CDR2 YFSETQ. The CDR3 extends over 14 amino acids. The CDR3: CASSLESSTDTQYF. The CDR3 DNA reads TGCGCCAGCAGCTTGGAAAGCAGCACAGATACGCAGTATTTT.

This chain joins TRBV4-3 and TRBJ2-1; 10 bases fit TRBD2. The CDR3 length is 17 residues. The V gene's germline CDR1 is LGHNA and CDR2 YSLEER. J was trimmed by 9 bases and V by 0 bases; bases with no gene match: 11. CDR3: CASSQEAGGPSGGEQFF. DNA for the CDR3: TGCGCCAGCAGCCAAGAAGCGGGAGGGCCCTCGGGGGGTGAGCAGTTCTTC.

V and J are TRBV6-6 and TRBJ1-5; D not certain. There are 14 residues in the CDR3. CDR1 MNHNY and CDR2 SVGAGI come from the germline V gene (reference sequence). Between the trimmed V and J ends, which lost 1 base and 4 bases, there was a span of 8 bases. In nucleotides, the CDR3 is TGTGCCAGCAGTTACTTTCCCGGGAATCAGCCCCAGCATTTT. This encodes CASSYFPGNQPQHF.

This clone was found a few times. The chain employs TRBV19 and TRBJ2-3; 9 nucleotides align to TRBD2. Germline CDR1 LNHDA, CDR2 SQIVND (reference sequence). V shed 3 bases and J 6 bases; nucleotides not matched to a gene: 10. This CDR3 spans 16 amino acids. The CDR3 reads CASSIRTSALGDTQYF. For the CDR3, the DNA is TGTGCCAGTAGTATCCGGACTAGCGCGCTAGGGGATACGCAGTATTTT.

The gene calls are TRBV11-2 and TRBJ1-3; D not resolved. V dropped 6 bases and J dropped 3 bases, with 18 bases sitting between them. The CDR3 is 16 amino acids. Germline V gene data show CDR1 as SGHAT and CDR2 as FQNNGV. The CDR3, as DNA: TGTGCCAGCAGGCTCTTCCTTTGGATTTGTGGAAACACCATATATTTT. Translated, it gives CASRLFLWICGNTIYF.

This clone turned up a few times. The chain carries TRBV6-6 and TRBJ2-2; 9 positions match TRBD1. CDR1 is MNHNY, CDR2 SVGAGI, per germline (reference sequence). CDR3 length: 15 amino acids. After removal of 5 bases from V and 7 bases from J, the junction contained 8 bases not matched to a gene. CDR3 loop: CASSRPGQGVGELFF. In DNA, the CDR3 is TGTGCCAGCAGTCGTCCGGGACAGGGTGTCGGGGAGCTGTTTTTT.

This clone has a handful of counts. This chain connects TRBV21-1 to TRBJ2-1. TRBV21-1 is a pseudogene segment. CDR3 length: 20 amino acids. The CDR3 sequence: CASSNVGRSDEWGSYNEQFF. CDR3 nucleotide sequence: TGTGCCAGCAGCAATGTCGGCAGGAGTGATGAGTGGGGCTCCTACAATGAGCAGTTCTTC.

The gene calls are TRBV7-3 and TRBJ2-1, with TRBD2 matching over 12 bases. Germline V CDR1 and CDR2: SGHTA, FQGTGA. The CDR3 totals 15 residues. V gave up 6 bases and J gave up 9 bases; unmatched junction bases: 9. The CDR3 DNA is TGTGCCAGCAGTCCGACGCTAGCGGGAGGGGGTGAGCAGTTCTTC. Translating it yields CASSPTLAGGGEQFF. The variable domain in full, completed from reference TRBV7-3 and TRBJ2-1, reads GAGVSQTPSNKVTEKGKYVELRCDPISGHTALYWYRQSLGQGPEFLIYFQGTGAADDSGLPNDRFFAVRPEGSVSTLKIQRTERGDSAVYLCASSPTLAGGGEQFFGPGTRLTVL.

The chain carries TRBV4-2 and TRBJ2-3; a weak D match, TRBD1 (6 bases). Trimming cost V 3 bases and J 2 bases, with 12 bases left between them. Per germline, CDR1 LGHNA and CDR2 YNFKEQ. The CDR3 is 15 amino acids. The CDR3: CASSQVGQPTDTQYF. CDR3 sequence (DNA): TGTGCCAGCAGCCAGGTGGGACAACCCACAGATACGCAGTATTTT.

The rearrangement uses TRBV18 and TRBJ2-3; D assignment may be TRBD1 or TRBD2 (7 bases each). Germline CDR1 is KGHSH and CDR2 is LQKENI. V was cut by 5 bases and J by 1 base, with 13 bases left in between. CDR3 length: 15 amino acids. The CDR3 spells CASSKRDSRTDTQYF. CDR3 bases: TGTGCCAGCTCAAAGCGGGACAGTCGCACAGATACGCAGTATTTT.

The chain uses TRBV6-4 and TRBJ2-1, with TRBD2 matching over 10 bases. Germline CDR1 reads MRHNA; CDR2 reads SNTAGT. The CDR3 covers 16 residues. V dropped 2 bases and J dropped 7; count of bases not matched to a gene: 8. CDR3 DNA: TGTGCCAGCAGTGACCCTAGCGGGAGTGACTTGAATGAGCAGTTCTTC. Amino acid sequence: CASSDPSGSDLNEQFF.

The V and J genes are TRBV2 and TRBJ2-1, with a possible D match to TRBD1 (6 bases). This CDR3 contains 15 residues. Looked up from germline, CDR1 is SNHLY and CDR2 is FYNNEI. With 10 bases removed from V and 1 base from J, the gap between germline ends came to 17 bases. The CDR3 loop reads CATTKGVPSYNEQFF. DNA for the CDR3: TGTGCCACTACGAAGGGGGTCCCGTCCTACAATGAGCAGTTCTTC.

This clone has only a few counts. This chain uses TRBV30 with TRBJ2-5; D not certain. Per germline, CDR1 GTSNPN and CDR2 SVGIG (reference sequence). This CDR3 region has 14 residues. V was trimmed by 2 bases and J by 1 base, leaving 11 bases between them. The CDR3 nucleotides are TGTGCCTGGAGTAACAGCCTCCTCCAAGAGACCCAGTACTTC. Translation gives CAWSNSLLQETQYF.

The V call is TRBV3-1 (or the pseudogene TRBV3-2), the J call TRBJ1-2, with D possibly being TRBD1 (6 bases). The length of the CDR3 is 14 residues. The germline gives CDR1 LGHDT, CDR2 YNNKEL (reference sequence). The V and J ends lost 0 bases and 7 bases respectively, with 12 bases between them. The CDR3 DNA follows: TGTGCCAGCAGCCAAGAACAGGGAGTAGGTGGCTACACCTTC. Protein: CASSQEQGVGGYTF.

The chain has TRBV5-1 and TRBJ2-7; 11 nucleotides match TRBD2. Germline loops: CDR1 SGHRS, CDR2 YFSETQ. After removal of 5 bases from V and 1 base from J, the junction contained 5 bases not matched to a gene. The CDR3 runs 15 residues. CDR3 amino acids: CASRKLAGESYEQYF. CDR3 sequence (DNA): TGCGCCAGCAGAAAACTAGCGGGAGAGTCCTACGAGCAGTACTTC.

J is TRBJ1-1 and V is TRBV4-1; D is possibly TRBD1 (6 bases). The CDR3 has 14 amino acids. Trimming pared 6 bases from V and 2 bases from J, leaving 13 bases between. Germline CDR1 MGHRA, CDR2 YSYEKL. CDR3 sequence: CASRGHLKNTEAFF. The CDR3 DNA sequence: TGCGCCAGCAGGGGACACCTAAAAAACACTGAAGCTTTCTTT.

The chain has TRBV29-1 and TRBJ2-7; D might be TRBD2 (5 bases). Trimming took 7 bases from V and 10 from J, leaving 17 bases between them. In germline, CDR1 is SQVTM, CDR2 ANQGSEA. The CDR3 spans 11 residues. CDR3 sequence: CSGGDGLIQYF. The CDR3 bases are TGCAGCGGGGGAGACGGACTTATCCAGTACTTC.

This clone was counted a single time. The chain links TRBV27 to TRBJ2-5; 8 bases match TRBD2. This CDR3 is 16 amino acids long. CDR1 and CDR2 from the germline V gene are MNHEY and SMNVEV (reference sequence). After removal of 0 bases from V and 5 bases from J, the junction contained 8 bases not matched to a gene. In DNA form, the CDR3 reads TGTGCCAGCAGTTTATCGACAGCGGGAGTTGGCGAGACCCAGTACTTC. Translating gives CASSLSTAGVGETQYF.

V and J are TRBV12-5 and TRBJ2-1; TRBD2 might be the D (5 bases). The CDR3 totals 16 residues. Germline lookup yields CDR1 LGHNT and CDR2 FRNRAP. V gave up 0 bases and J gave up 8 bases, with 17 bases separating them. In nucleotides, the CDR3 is TGTGCTAGTGGTTTGGTAATGACGGGATTGGTCGATGAGCAGTTCTTC. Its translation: CASGLVMTGLVDEQFF.

CDR3 protein: CASSIGTGDVKTQYF. The CDR3 DNA follows: TGTGCCAGTAGCATTGGGACAGGGGATGTGAAGACCCAGTACTTC. This rearrangement joins TRBV19 to TRBJ2-5; 10 nucleotides align to TRBD1. The V gene's germline CDR1 is LNHDA and CDR2 SQIVND (reference sequence). Trimming removed 6 bases from V and 6 bases from J; junction bases left unmatched: 10. The CDR3 runs to 15 residues.

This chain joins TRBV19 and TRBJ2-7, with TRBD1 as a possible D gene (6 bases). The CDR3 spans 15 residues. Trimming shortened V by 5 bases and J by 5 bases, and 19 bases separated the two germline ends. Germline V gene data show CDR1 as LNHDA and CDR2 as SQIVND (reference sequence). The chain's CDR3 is CASSPSLNRANEQYF. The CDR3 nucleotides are TGTGCCAGTAGTCCTAGTTTAAACAGGGCAAACGAGCAGTACTTC.

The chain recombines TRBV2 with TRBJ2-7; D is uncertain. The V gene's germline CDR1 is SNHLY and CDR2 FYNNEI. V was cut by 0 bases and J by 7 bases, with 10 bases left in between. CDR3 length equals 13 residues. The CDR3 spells CASSEAGRSEQYF. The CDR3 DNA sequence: TGTGCCAGCAGTGAAGCGGGCCGAAGTGAGCAGTACTTC.

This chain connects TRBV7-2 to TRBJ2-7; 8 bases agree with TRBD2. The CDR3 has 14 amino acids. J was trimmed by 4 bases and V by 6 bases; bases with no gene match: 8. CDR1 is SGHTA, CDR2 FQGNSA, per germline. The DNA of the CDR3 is TGTGCCAGCAGGGGCCGCAGCGGGGGTTACGAGCAGTACTTC. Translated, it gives CASRGRSGGYEQYF.

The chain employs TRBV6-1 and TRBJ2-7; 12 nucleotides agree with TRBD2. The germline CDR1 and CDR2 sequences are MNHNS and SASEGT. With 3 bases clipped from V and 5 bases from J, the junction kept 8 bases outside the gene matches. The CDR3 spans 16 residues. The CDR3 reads CASSDPTSGSPDEQYF. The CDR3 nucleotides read TGTGCCAGCAGTGACCCGACTAGCGGGAGTCCTGACGAGCAGTACTTC.

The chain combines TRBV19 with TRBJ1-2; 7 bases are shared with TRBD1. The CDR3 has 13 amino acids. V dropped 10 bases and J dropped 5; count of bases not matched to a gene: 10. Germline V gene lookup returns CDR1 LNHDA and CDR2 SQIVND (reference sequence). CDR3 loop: CATRQGGGYGYTF. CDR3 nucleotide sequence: TGTGCCACCCGACAGGGCGGCGGGTATGGCTACACCTTC.

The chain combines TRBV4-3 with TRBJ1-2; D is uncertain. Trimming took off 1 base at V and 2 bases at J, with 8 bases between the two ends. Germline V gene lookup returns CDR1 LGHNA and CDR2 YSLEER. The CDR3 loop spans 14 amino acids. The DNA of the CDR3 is TGCGCCAGCAGCCAAGCACACAGAAACTATGGCTACACCTTC. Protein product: CASSQAHRNYGYTF.

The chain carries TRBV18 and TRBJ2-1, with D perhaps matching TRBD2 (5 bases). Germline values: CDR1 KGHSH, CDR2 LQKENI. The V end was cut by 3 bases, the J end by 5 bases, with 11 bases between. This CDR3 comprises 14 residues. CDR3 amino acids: CASSPDWTDNEQFF. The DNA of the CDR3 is TGTGCCAGCTCACCGGACTGGACTGACAATGAGCAGTTCTTC.

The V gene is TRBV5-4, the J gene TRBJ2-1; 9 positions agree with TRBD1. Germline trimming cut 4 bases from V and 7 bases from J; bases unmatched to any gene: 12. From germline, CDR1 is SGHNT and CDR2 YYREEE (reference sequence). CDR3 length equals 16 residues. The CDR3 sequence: CASSKDRGALWNEQFF. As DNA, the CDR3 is TGTGCCAGCAGCAAGGACAGGGGCGCCCTTTGGAATGAGCAGTTCTTC.

The CDR3 here is CASSLGLAEHNEQFF. CDR3 bases: TGTGCCAGCAGCTTGGGACTAGCGGAACACAATGAGCAGTTCTTC. The chain is built from TRBV5-4 and TRBJ2-1; TRBD2 matches at 9 bases. The CDR3 loop spans 15 amino acids. Germline loops: CDR1 SGHNT, CDR2 YYREEE (reference sequence). V lost 0 bases and J lost 5; bases outside the gene matches: 3. The full variable domain, its missing parts supplied by reference TRBV5-4 and TRBJ2-1, is ETGVTQSPTHLIKTRGQQVTLRCSSQSGHNTVSWYQQALGQGPQFIFQYYREEENGRGNFPPRFSGLQFPNYSSELNVNALELDDSALYLCASSLGLAEHNEQFFGPGTRLTVL.